Below, 30 T cell receptor beta chains from the same sample are listed, as sequenced in a study of spatial heterogeneity in lung cancer. Time point denoted: sample taken at primary tumor resection. TCRdb called the 5' RACE reads again in MiXCR, with one record for every CDR3 protein. The sample carries around 4,200 distinct CDR3 sequences, 8.5% to 9% recorded once. The specimen was normal lung tissue next to the tumor, collected at surgery. The receptors derive from a female donor with early-stage non-small cell lung cancer.

This clonotype is categorized as medium-sized. The chain joins TRBV7-2 to TRBJ1-5, with 8 positions matching TRBD1. Germline V gene sequence: CDR1 SGHTA, CDR2 FQGNSA. J lost 0 bases, V lost 0 bases, and 4 bases had no gene match. The CDR3 extends over 17 amino acids. Here the CDR3 reads CASSLAQGENSNQPQHF. The CDR3 coding sequence is TGTGCCAGCAGCTTAGCACAGGGGGAGAATAGCAATCAGCCCCAGCATTTT.

This clonotype counts as medium-sized. V gene TRBV20-1 combines with J gene TRBJ2-5, with 10 bases that match TRBD2. The junction had 15 bases not matched to a gene; V was cut back by 6 bases and J by 5 bases. The length of the CDR3 is 16 residues. Germline V CDR1 and CDR2: DFQATT, SNEGSKA (reference sequence). The CDR3 DNA reads TGCAGTGCGAAGGCTCGTACTAGCGGGGACCCGGAGACCCAGTACTTC. Protein product: CSAKARTSGDPETQYF.

The chain combines TRBV7-2 with TRBJ2-1; TRBD2 aligns across 10 bases. V lost 1 base, J lost 9 bases, and 9 bases stayed unmatched. The germline V gene has CDR1 SGHTA and CDR2 FQGNSA. The CDR3 loop spans 16 amino acids. CDR3 DNA: TGTGCCAGCAGCTTAGGTGATCTAGCGGGAGCAAGTGAGCAGTTCTTC. It translates to CASSLGDLAGASEQFF.

This clonotype was found many times. This chain uses TRBV5-1 with TRBJ2-6, with TRBD2 as a possible D gene (6 bases). V lost 1 base and J lost 0, with 14 bases in between. Germline V gene lookup returns CDR1 SGHRS and CDR2 YFSETQ. CDR3 length: 18 amino acids. As DNA, the CDR3 is TGCGCCAGCAGCTTGAGGAGGGTCGGAAGCTCTGGGGCCAACGTCCTGACTTTC. Translated, it gives CASSLRRVGSSGANVLTF.

Note on this clonotype: Given a much more abundant clone one base away, this may be a read error. V gene TRBV11-3 combines with J gene TRBJ2-1; D is possibly TRBD2 (6 bases). CDR3 length equals 11 residues. CDR1 is SGHNT, CDR2 YENEEA, per germline. For the CDR3, the DNA is TGTGTCAGCAGCTGGGGGGAGAAGCAGTTCTTC. Translated, it gives CVSSWGEKQFF.

By its share, this clonotype is medium-sized (0.01 to 0.1%). The chain employs TRBV4-3 and TRBJ2-3; TRBD2 matches at 7 bases. The V and J ends lost 3 bases and 5 bases, in that order; junction bases with no gene match: 11. CDR3 size: 16 residues. Germline CDR1 is LGHNA and CDR2 is YSLEER. The CDR3 DNA reads TGCGCCAGCAGCCAGAGTGGGCTAGCGGAAGTAGATACGCAGTATTTT. It yields the protein CASSQSGLAEVDTQYF.

The chain links TRBV27 to TRBJ2-7; D is perhaps TRBD1 (6 bases). The V gene lost 5 bases and the J gene lost 0 bases, with 11 bases spanning the gap. CDR1 is MNHEY, CDR2 SMNVEV, per germline (reference sequence). The CDR3 contains 14 residues. Here the CDR3 reads CASSNDRNSYEQYF. CDR3 DNA: TGTGCCAGCAGTAACGACAGGAACTCCTACGAGCAGTACTTC.

This clonotype rates as medium-sized (0.01 to 0.1%). This chain links TRBV2 with TRBJ2-3, with 7 bases lining up with TRBD2. Unmatched junction bases numbered 5, after V lost 6 bases and J lost 2 bases. The CDR3 is 14 residues long. Germline CDR1 SNHLY, CDR2 FYNNEI. The CDR3 reads CASRAGLPTDTQYF. CDR3 in DNA: TGTGCCAGCAGGGCGGGACTACCCACAGATACGCAGTATTTT.

This clonotype rates as medium-sized. The CDR3 loop reads CASSLLGRPETQYF. The CDR3 nucleotides read TGTGCCAGCAGCTTATTAGGGCGCCCGGAGACCCAGTACTTC. This chain links TRBV7-3 with TRBJ2-5, with D hard to call. V lost 2 bases to trimming and J lost 5 bases, with 12 bases between them. Germline-derived CDR1 and CDR2 are SGHTA and FQGTGA. There are 14 residues in the CDR3.

This clonotype ranks as medium-sized. CDR3 region: CASSFRRDTDTQYF. In DNA form, the CDR3 reads TGTGCCAGCAGTTTCCGACGGGACACAGATACGCAGTATTTT. The V and J genes are TRBV6-6 and TRBJ2-3; the D gene is possibly TRBD2 (5 bases). Germline assignment: CDR1 MNHNY and CDR2 SVGAGI (reference sequence). Trimming took 4 bases from V and 2 from J, leaving 10 bases between them. CDR3 length: 14 residues.

As to this clonotype: It may be a read error: a sequence one base away is much more abundant. The chain combines TRBV5-4 with TRBJ2-7, with TRBD2 identical over 10 bases. J lost 2 bases, V lost 10 bases, and 6 bases had no gene match. The germline gives CDR1 SGHNT, CDR2 YYREEE (reference sequence). CDR3 length: 13 amino acids. CDR3 bases: TGTGCCGGAGGACTAGCGGTGACCTACGAGCAGTACTTC. Encoded protein: CAGGLAVTYEQYF.

The chain has TRBV28 and TRBJ2-5, with a tentative D call TRBD2 (5 bases). Germline values: CDR1 MDHEN, CDR2 SYDVKM. This CDR3 is built from 15 residues. The V and J ends lost 2 bases and 1 base respectively, with 11 bases between them. The CDR3: CASSLIPRAQETQYF. The CDR3 bases are TGTGCCAGCAGTTTAATCCCGCGGGCCCAAGAGACCCAGTACTTC.

This clonotype is labeled medium-sized (0.01 to 0.1%). The chain couples TRBV19 to TRBJ2-4; 7 nucleotides line up with TRBD1. The CDR3 loop spans 17 amino acids. Germline V CDR1 and CDR2: LNHDA, SQIVND (reference sequence). V was pared by 6 bases and J by 0 bases, with 11 bases of the junction left unmatched. CDR3 DNA: TGTGCCAGTAGCCTCTCAACCGGGACAGCAGCCAAAAACATTCAGTACTTC. It encodes CASSLSTGTAAKNIQYF.

In its sample, this clonotype ranks as medium-sized. The V gene is TRBV30, the J gene TRBJ2-3; the match to TRBD1 covers 10 bases. The germline CDR1 and CDR2 sequences are GTSNPN and SVGIG (reference sequence). The CDR3 is 14 amino acids. V lost 2 bases, J lost 6 bases, and 5 bases stayed unmatched. The CDR3 loop reads CAWSTGQGRDTQYF. The CDR3 nucleotides read TGTGCCTGGAGTACGGGACAGGGGAGGGATACGCAGTATTTT.

The rearrangement joins TRBV5-4 to TRBJ2-5; 11 nucleotides agree with TRBD1. J lost 4 bases, V lost 5 bases, and 7 bases had no gene match. There are 15 residues in the CDR3. Germline loops: CDR1 SGHNT, CDR2 YYREEE (reference sequence). CDR3 in amino acids: CASSRKGTGGETQYF. CDR3 in DNA: TGTGCCAGCAGTAGGAAGGGGACAGGGGGAGAGACCCAGTACTTC.

This clonotype is medium-sized in the sample. J is TRBJ2-2 and V is TRBV5-4; 8 bases are a match to TRBD2. The ends lost 4 bases at V and 0 bases at J; junction bases unmatched: 2. The CDR3 covers 15 residues. CDR1 SGHNT and CDR2 YYREEE come from the germline V gene (reference sequence). The CDR3 region is CASSRGGTNTGELFF. Written as DNA, the CDR3 is TGTGCCAGCAGCCGGGGGGGGACGAACACCGGGGAGCTGTTTTTT.

Many counts were recorded for this clonotype. One end of the junction is discordant with germline, which a read error may explain. This chain links TRBV5-4 with TRBJ2-2; 7 bases fit TRBD1. The length of the CDR3 is 16 residues. Germline-derived CDR1 and CDR2 are SGHNT and YYREEE (reference sequence). In DNA form, the CDR3 reads TGTGCCAGCAGCTCGCGACAGGGTTCGAATACCGGGGAGCTGTTTTTT. This sequence encodes CASSSRQGSNTGELFF.

This clonotype is medium-sized by share. V and J are TRBV5-1 and TRBJ1-1; D gene unclear. V was clipped by 2 bases and J by 1 base, with 9 bases between them. Germline V gene sequence: CDR1 SGHRS, CDR2 YFSETQ. This CDR3 is built from 14 residues. The CDR3 bases are TGCGCCAGCAGCTTAGATCAAAGGAACACTGAAGCTTTCTTT. As protein: CASSLDQRNTEAFF.

This clonotype is medium-sized (0.01 to 0.1%) by share. The junction does not match germline at one end; this may be a read error. This chain uses TRBV2 with TRBJ2-5, with D uncertain. This CDR3 is built from 12 residues. Germline CDR1 is SNHLY and CDR2 is FYNNEI. The chain's CDR3 is CASSESDLASHF. CDR3 sequence (DNA): TGTGCCAGCAGTGAATCGGACCTCGCCAGTCACTTC.

In its sample, this clonotype ranks as medium-sized (0.01 to 0.1%). This rearrangement joins TRBV23-1 to TRBJ2-5, with 7 positions matching TRBD1. TRBV23-1 has ORF status, its function being uncertain. This CDR3 contains 15 residues. The V and J ends lost 3 bases and 0 bases, in that order; junction bases with no gene match: 4. CDR3 amino acids: CASSQVTGDQETQYF. CDR3 coding DNA: TGCGCCAGCAGTCAGGTCACAGGGGACCAAGAGACCCAGTACTTC.

Comment on this clonotype: Since a much larger clone is just one base distant, this may be a read error. The conserved final phenylalanine or tryptophan is absent from the CDR3, which likely points to a read error. The CDR3 nucleotides read TGTGCCATCAGTGACCCAGGGGGCCAGGGCTCCTACGAGCAGTACTCC. This sequence encodes CAISDPGGQGSYEQYS. This rearrangement joins TRBV10-3 to TRBJ2-7; 8 bases align to TRBD1. CDR3 length: 16 amino acids. Trimming at V came to 3 bases and at J to 0 bases, leaving 7 bases not matched to a gene. CDR1 is ENHRY, CDR2 SYGVKD, per germline.

Relative to its sample, this clonotype is medium-sized. This rearrangement joins TRBV29-1 to TRBJ2-5, with D tentatively TRBD2 (6 bases). The germline V gene has CDR1 SQVTM and CDR2 ANQGSEA. This CDR3 contains 14 residues. Trimming left V 7 bases short and J 1 base short, with 16 bases between. This chain's CDR3 is CSASIREFQETQYF. CDR3 in DNA: TGCAGCGCCTCGATACGGGAGTTCCAAGAGACCCAGTACTTC.

The J gene is TRBJ2-3, the V gene TRBV6-6, with TRBD2 matching over 9 bases. V lost 8 bases to trimming and J lost 5 bases; unmatched junction nucleotides: 11. CDR3 size: 15 residues. Germline V gives CDR1 MNHNY, CDR2 SVGAGI (reference sequence). CDR3 in amino acids: CASEVSSGMVDTQYF. The CDR3 coding sequence is TGTGCCAGCGAGGTGTCTAGCGGGATGGTAGATACGCAGTATTTT.

By share, this clonotype counts as medium-sized. The rearrangement links TRBV6-5 to TRBJ1-1; D not resolved. Germline CDR1 MNHEY, CDR2 SVGAGI. Between the trimmed V and J ends, which lost 5 bases and 5 bases, there was a span of 6 bases. The CDR3 has 11 residues. CDR3 residues: CASSRGTEAFF. The CDR3 DNA follows: TGTGCCAGCAGTCGTGGGACTGAAGCTTTCTTT.

This clonotype occurred many times. This sequence joins TRBV5-4 and TRBJ2-5, with D tentatively TRBD2 (6 bases). Germline values: CDR1 SGHNT, CDR2 YYREEE (reference sequence). CDR3 length: 14 amino acids. Trimming cost V 4 bases and J 4 bases, with 14 bases left between them. CDR3 DNA sequence: TGTGCCAGCAGCCCCCTAGCGATCTCAGAGACCCAGTACTTC. Residues: CASSPLAISETQYF.

This clonotype is labeled as medium-sized. The rearrangement joins TRBV12-3 or TRBV12-4 to TRBJ2-1; D gene uncertain. Trimming took 4 bases from V and 6 from J, leaving 7 bases between them. The CDR3 contains 12 residues. The chain's CDR3 is CASSSLSNEQFF. Here the CDR3 DNA reads TGTGCCAGCAGTTCCCTTAGCAATGAGCAGTTCTTC.

This clonotype is deemed large. The V call is TRBV6-2 or TRBV6-3, the J call TRBJ1-1; 7 bases align to TRBD1. Losses at the gene ends were 6 bases for V and 4 bases for J; bases not matched to a gene: 5. Germline V gene data show CDR1 as MNHEY and CDR2 as SVGEGT. The CDR3 is made up of 13 amino acids. The CDR3 DNA reads as TGTGCCAGCAGCAGACAGGGTAGCACTGAAGCTTTCTTT. Residues: CASSRQGSTEAFF.

Ten or more counts support this clonotype. V usage is TRBV7-2 and J usage is TRBJ2-2; D perhaps matches TRBD1 (6 bases). The germline V and J ends were trimmed by 3 bases and 0 bases, with 11 bases remaining between them. CDR3 length: 16 amino acids. Germline CDR1 is SGHTA and CDR2 is FQGNSA. The CDR3 loop reads CASSLRRTANTGELFF. Here the CDR3 DNA reads TGTGCCAGCAGCTTGAGAAGGACAGCGAACACCGGGGAGCTGTTTTTT.

This clonotype qualifies as medium-sized. The V and J genes are TRBV5-5 and TRBJ1-5; TRBD1 is a possible D gene (6 bases). The length of the CDR3 is 15 residues. CDR1 and CDR2 (germline): SGHKS, YYEKEE (reference sequence). V was shortened by 2 bases and J by 0 bases, with 9 bases between the two germline ends. CDR3 in DNA: TGTGCCAGCAGCTTCTCGGGGGCTAGCAATCAGCCCCAGCATTTT. Its translation is CASSFSGASNQPQHF.

This clonotype qualifies as medium-sized (0.01 to 0.1%). The V call is TRBV10-3, the J call TRBJ2-3; TRBD1 matches 8 bases. The germline V gene encodes CDR1 ENHRY and CDR2 SYGVKD. J lost 5 bases, V lost 0 bases, and 10 bases had no gene match. The CDR3 is made up of 17 amino acids. The CDR3 spells CAISESEGTGALDTQYF. CDR3 nucleotides: TGTGCCATCAGTGAGTCGGAAGGGACAGGAGCATTAGATACGCAGTATTTT.